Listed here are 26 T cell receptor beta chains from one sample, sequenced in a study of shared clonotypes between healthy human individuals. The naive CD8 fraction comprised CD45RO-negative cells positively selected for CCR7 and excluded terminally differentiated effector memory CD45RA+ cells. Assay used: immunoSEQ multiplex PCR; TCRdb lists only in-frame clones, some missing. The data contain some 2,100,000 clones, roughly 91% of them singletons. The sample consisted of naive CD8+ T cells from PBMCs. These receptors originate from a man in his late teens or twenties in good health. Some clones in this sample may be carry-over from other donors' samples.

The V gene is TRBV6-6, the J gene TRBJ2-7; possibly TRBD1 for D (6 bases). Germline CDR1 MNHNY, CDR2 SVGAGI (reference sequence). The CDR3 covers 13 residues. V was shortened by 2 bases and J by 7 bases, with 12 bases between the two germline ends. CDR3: CASSYQQGTEQYF. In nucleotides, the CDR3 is TGTGCCAGCAGTTACCAACAGGGTACAGAGCAGTACTTC.

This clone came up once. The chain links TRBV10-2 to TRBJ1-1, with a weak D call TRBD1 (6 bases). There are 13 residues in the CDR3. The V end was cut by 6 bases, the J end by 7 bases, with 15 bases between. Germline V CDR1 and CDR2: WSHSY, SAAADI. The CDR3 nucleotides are TGCGCCAGCAGCCAGGCAGGGGTGATTGAAGCTTTCTTT. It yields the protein CASSQAGVIEAFF.

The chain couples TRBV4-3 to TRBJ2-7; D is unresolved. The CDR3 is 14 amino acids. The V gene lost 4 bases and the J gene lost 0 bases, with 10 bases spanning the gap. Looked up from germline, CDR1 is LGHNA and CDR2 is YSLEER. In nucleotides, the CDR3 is TGCGCCAGCAGCCCGCGCTTTAGCTCCTACGAGCAGTACTTC. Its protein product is CASSPRFSSYEQYF.

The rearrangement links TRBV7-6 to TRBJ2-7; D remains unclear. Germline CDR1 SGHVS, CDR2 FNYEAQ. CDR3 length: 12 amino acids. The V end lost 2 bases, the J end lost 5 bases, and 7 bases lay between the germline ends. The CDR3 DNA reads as TGTGCCAGCAGCTTATTAGGCGACGAGCAGTACTTC. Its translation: CASSLLGDEQYF.

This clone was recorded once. The CDR3 nucleotides read TGTGCCAGCAGCTTATCCGACTCTAGTAATGAAAAACTGTTTTTT. It is translated as CASSLSDSSNEKLFF. The rearrangement links TRBV11-3 to TRBJ1-4; D remains unclear. CDR1 SGHNT and CDR2 YENEEA come from the germline V gene. V lost 2 bases, J lost 4 bases, and 11 bases lay in between. The CDR3 spans 15 residues.

Here the CDR3 reads CASSQAGVGTYEQYF. The CDR3 DNA reads as TGCGCCAGCAGCCAAGCCGGGGTGGGGACCTACGAGCAGTACTTC. The chain couples TRBV4-1 to TRBJ2-7, with D maybe TRBD2 (5 bases). The germline V gene has CDR1 MGHRA and CDR2 YSYEKL. Trimming removed 1 base from V and 2 bases from J, with 12 bases in between. The CDR3 totals 15 residues.

The CDR3 DNA sequence: TGTGCCTGCCTTTCGAGGGAACGTAATGAAAAACTGTTTTTT. Its protein product is CACLSRERNEKLFF. The chain combines TRBV30 with TRBJ1-4, with D hard to call. Germline V gives CDR1 GTSNPN, CDR2 SVGIG (reference sequence). With 6 bases removed from V and 4 bases from J, the gap between germline ends came to 15 bases. CDR3 size: 14 residues.

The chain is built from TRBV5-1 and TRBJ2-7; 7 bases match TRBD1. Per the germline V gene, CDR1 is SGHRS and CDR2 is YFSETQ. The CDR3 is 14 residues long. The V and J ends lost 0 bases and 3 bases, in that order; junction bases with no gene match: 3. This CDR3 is CASSLGTGLYEQYF. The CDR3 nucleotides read TGCGCCAGCAGCTTGGGGACAGGCCTCTACGAGCAGTACTTC.

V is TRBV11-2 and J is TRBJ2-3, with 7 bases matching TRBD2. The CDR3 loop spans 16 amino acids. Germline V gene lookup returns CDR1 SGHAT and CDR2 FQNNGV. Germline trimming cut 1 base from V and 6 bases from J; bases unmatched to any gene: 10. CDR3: CASSLAPGGTADTQYF. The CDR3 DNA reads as TGTGCCAGCAGCTTAGCTCCGGGAGGAACGGCGGATACGCAGTATTTT.

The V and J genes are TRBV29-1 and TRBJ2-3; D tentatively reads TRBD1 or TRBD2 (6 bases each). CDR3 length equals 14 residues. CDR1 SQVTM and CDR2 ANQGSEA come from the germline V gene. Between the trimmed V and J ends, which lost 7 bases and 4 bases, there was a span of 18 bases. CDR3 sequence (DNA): TGCAGCGCTAGCCAGGGGCGCGGGGCAGATACGCAGTATTTT. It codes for CSASQGRGADTQYF.

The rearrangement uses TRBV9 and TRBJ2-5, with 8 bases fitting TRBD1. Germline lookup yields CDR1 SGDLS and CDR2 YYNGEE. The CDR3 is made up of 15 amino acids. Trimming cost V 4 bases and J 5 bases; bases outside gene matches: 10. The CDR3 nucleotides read TGTGCCAGCAGCCTTCAGGGGGCTCTAATGGAGACCCAGTACTTC. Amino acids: CASSLQGALMETQYF.

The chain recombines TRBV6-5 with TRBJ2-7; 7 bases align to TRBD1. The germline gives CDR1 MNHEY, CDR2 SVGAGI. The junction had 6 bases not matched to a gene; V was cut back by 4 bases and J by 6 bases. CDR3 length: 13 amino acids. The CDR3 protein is CASSLQGSAEQYF. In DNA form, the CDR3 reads TGTGCCAGCAGTTTACAGGGGAGCGCCGAGCAGTACTTC.

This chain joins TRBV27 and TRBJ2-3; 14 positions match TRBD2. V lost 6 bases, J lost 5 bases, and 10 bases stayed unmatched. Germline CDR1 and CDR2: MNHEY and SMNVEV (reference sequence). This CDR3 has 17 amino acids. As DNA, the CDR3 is TGTGCCAGCAGAACCTACGGACTAGCGGGAGGACTAGATACGCAGTATTTT. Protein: CASRTYGLAGGLDTQYF.

This CDR3 is CSVVWGYEQYF. The CDR3 nucleotides are TGCAGCGTTGTTTGGGGCTACGAGCAGTACTTC. The chain carries TRBV29-1 and TRBJ2-7; D not certain. Trimming removed 4 bases from V and 3 bases from J, with 7 bases in between. This CDR3 comprises 11 residues. Germline lookup yields CDR1 SQVTM and CDR2 ANQGSEA.

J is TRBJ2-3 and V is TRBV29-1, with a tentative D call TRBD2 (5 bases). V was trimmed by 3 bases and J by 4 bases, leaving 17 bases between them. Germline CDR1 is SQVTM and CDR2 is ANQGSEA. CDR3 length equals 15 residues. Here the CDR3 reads CSVDRASSPSDTQYF. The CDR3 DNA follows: TGCAGCGTTGATAGAGCTAGCTCCCCGTCAGATACGCAGTATTTT.

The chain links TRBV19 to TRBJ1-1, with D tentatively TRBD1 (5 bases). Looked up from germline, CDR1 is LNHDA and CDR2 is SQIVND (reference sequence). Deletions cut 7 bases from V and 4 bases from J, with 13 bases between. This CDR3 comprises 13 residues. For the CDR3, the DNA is TGTGCCAGTATTAGGGACCCTTCCACTGAAGCTTTCTTT. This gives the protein CASIRDPSTEAFF.

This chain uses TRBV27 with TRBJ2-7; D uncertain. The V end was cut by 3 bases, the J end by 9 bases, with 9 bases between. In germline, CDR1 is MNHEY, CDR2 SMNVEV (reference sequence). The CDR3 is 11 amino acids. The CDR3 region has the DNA TGTGCCAGCAGTTTGGGGTTAAGGCAGTACTTC. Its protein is CASSLGLRQYF.

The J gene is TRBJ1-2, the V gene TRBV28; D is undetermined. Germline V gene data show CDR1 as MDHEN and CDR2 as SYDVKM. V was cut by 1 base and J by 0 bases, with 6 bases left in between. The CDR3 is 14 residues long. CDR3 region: CASSLFGTNYGYTF. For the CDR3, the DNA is TGTGCCAGCAGTTTATTCGGGACTAACTATGGCTACACCTTC.

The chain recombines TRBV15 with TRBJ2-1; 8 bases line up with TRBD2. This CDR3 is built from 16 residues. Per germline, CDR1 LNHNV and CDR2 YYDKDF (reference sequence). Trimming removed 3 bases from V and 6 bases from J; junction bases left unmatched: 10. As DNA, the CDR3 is TGTGCCACCAGCAGGTCTCCGGGACTAGGGCTCAATGAGCAGTTCTTC. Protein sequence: CATSRSPGLGLNEQFF.

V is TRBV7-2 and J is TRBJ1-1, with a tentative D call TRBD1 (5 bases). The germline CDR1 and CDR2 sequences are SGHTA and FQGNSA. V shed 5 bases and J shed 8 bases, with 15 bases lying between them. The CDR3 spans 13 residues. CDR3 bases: TGTGCCAGCAGCGGCCGGGACGGAAACGAAGCTTTCTTT. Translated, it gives CASSGRDGNEAFF.

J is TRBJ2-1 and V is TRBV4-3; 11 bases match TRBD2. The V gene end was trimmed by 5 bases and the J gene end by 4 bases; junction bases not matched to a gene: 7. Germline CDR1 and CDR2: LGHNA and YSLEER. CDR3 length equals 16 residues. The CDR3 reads CASSELASGGYNEQFF. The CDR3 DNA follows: TGCGCCAGCAGCGAGCTCGCTAGCGGGGGGTACAATGAGCAGTTCTTC.

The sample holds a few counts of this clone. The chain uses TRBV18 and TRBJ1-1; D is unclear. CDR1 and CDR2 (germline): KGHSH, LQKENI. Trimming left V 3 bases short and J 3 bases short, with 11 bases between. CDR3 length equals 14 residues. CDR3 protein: CASSPGSGDTEAFF. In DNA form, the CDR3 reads TGTGCCAGCTCACCTGGGAGTGGGGACACTGAAGCTTTCTTT.

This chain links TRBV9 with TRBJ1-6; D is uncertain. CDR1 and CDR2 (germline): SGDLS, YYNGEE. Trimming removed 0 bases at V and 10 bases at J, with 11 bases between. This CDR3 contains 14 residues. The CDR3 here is CASSVAPEASPLHF. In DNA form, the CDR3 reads TGTGCCAGCAGCGTAGCCCCGGAGGCGTCACCCCTCCACTTT. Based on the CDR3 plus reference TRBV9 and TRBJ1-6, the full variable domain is DSGVTQTPKHLITATGQRVTLRCSPRSGDLSVYWYQQSLDQGLQFLIQYYNGEERAKGNILERFSAQQFPDLHSELNLSSLELGDSALYFCASSVAPEASPLHFGNGTRLTVT.

The CDR3 region has the DNA TGTGCCAGCAGTTTGGGGGTGCACACCGGGGAGCTGTTTTTT. Residues: CASSLGVHTGELFF. This rearrangement joins TRBV27 to TRBJ2-2; D could derive from TRBD1 or TRBD2 (5 bases each). Per germline, CDR1 MNHEY and CDR2 SMNVEV (reference sequence). Between the trimmed V and J ends, which lost 3 bases and 3 bases, there was a span of 8 bases. This CDR3 is built from 14 residues.

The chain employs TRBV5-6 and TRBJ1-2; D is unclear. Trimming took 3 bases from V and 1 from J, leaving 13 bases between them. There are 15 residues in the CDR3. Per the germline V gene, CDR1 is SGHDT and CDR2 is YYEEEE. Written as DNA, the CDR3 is TGTGCCAGCAGCTGGAGGACGGCGCTTAACTATGGCTACACCTTC. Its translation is CASSWRTALNYGYTF.

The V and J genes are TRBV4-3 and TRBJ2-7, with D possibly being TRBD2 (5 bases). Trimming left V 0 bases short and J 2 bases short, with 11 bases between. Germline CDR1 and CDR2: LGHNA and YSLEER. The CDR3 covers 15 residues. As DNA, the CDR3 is TGCGCCAGCAGCCAAGAGCGGACTCCTCCCTACGAGCAGTACTTC. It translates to CASSQERTPPYEQYF.